These T cell receptor beta chains were read from a single sample in a study of blood T cell repertoires in COVID-19. The table came from immunoSEQ multiplex PCR; TCRdb's copy has only in-frame clones and leaves some out. The sample has approximately 200,000 clones, 70% to 85% seen once. Sequenced material: peripheral blood. Every receptor here comes from a human donor with acute or convalescent COVID-19. The donor label of this sample is uncertain. Each CDR3 is given with its conserved first and last residue. D genes are given only for firm matches. Rows give clone size only sometimes, using once, few, many, or a class for an expanded clone.

d_call,j_call,cdr3_length,v_call,clone_size,cdr3_aa,cdr3_nt
NA,TRBJ1-2,14,TRBV4-1,NA,CASSQGEGNYGYTF,TGCGCCAGCAGCCAAGGAGAGGGTAACTATGGCTACACCTTC
TRBD1,TRBJ2-4,13,TRBV6-5,NA,CASSSGQPPIQYF,TGTGCCAGCAGCTCGGGACAGCCACCCATTCAGTACTTC
NA,TRBJ1-2,13,TRBV18,NA,CASSPAQGWGYTF,TGTGCCAGCTCACCGGCACAGGGTTGGGGCTACACCTTC
TRBD1,TRBJ2-5,14,TRBV9,NA,CASSFWTGGETQYF,TGTGCCAGCAGCTTCTGGACAGGGGGGGAGACCCAGTACTTC
TRBD2,TRBJ2-7,14,TRBV18,NA,CASSPGREGREQYF,TGTGCCAGCTCACCAGGGCGGGAGGGCCGCGAGCAGTACTTC
NA,TRBJ2-3,13,TRBV27,NA,CASSSPGGDTQYF,TGTGCCAGCAGTTCACCCGGGGGAGATACGCAGTATTTT
TRBD1,TRBJ2-2,14,TRBV30,NA,CACPDRGGTGELFF,TGTGCCTGCCCCGACAGGGGTGGAACCGGGGAGCTGTTTTTT
NA,TRBJ2-3,15,TRBV11-2,NA,CASSPPISSTDTQYF,TGTGCCAGCAGCCCTCCTATCTCTAGCACAGATACGCAGTATTTT
NA,TRBJ2-2,15,TRBV11-2,NA,CASSSDGANTGELFF,TGTGCCAGCAGCTCCGACGGAGCGAACACCGGGGAGCTGTTTTTT
NA,TRBJ2-3,14,TRBV25-1,NA,CASSLQGEADTQYF,TGTGCCAGCAGTTTGCAGGGGGAGGCAGATACGCAGTATTTT
NA,TRBJ1-5,14,TRBV28,NA,CASSLAALNQPQHF,TGTGCCAGCAGTTTAGCAGCGCTCAATCAGCCCCAGCATTTT
NA,TRBJ1-2,12,TRBV5-8,once,CATLRGAYGYTF,TGTGCCACCCTACGGGGGGCTTATGGCTACACCTTC
TRBD1,TRBJ2-7,13,TRBV7-9,NA,CASSLGQGGEQYF,TGTGCCAGCAGCTTGGGACAGGGCGGCGAGCAGTACTTC
NA,TRBJ2-7,15,TRBV5-1,NA,CASSLGAGSSYAQYF,TGCGCCAGCAGCTTGGGAGCAGGCTCATCCTACGCGCAGTACTTC
TRBD2,TRBJ2-5,15,TRBV28,NA,CASSPRVAGAETQYF,TGTGCCAGCAGTCCCCGGGTAGCGGGGGCTGAGACCCAGTACTTC
NA,TRBJ2-5,13,TRBV5-1,NA,CASSLPGQETQYF,TGCGCCAGCAGCTTGCCAGGGCAAGAGACCCAGTACTTC
TRBD1,TRBJ2-1,12,TRBV29-1,NA,CSAAGGLNEQFF,TGCAGCGCGGCAGGGGGCCTCAATGAGCAGTTCTTC
TRBD2,TRBJ2-3,17,TRBV27,NA,CASSSVAGGPGTDTQYF,TGTGCCAGCAGTTCAGTAGCGGGAGGGCCGGGCACAGATACGCAGTATTTT
NA,TRBJ1-5,15,TRBV27,once,CASSPIRDRNQPQHF,TGTGCCAGCAGTCCCATCCGGGATCGTAATCAGCCCCAGCATTTT
NA,TRBJ2-1,13,TRBV9,NA,CASSAMSTGEQFF,TGTGCCAGCAGCGCGATGTCCACCGGGGAGCAGTTCTTC
NA,TRBJ1-5,13,TRBV3-1/TRBV3-2,NA,CASSGGVDQPQHF,TGTGCCAGCAGTGGGGGGGTGGATCAGCCCCAGCATTTT
NA,TRBJ1-2,14,TRBV15,NA,CATSRGGYLDGYTF,TGTGCCACCAGCAGAGGCGGGTACCTTGATGGCTACACCTTC
TRBD1,TRBJ2-7,15,TRBV14,NA,CASSQLQTGSVEQYF,TGTGCCAGCAGCCAACTCCAGACAGGGTCGGTCGAGCAGTACTTC
TRBD1,TRBJ1-2,17,TRBV19,NA,CASRMPGDRGPTYGYTF,TGTGCCAGTAGGATGCCGGGAGACAGGGGGCCGACCTATGGCTACACCTTC
NA,TRBJ2-7,15,TRBV30,NA,CAWSPGQWGSYEQYF,TGTGCCTGGAGCCCCGGACAGTGGGGCTCCTACGAGCAGTACTTC